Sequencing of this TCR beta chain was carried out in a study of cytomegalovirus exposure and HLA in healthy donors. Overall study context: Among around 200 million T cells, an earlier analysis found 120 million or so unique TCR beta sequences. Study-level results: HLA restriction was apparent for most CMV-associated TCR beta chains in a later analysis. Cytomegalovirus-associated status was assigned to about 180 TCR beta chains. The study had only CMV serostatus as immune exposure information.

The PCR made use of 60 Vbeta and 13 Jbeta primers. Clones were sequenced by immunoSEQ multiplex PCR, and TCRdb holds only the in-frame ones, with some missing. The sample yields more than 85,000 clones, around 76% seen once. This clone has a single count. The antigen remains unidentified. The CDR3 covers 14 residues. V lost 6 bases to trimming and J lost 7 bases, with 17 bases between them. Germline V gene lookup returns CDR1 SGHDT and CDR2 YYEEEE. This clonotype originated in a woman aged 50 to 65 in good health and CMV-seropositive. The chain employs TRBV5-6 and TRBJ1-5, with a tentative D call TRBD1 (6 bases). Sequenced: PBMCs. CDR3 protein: CASTIRGRGQPQHF. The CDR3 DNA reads TGTGCCAGCACCATCAGGGGTCGAGGGCAGCCCCAGCATTTT.